The rows below give T cell receptor beta chains drawn from one sample of a study of identical twins. In TCRdb, the 5' RACE reads were re-called with MiXCR into one record per CDR3 protein. The table has 200,000 to 250,000 distinct CDR3 sequences, 7.5% seen once. The sample was also reused in another study, on yellow fever vaccine responses in identical twins.

The sample comprised memory (CD45RO+) T cells sorted from blood. The receptor source for this set is a woman aged 18-35 years in good health. CDR3s include the opening cysteine and the closing phenylalanine or tryptophan. D genes are given only for firm matches.

TRBV28	.	TRBJ2-3	CASSFTLRLGGGPGTDTQYF
TRBV23-1	.	TRBJ2-2	CASSQEGGAGELFF
TRBV11-3	TRBD2	TRBJ2-1	CASSRRKTSGGNNEQFF
TRBV7-2	.	TRBJ2-3	CASSLALWGIGTDTQYF
TRBV11-2	TRBD2	TRBJ2-5	CASSSGLAETQYF
TRBV18	.	TRBJ1-3	CASSPSAPSSGNTIYF
TRBV2	TRBD1	TRBJ2-3	CASSPWTGAADTQYF
TRBV11-2	TRBD1	TRBJ1-2	CASTLGTGKLANYGYTF
TRBV6-2/TRBV6-3	.	TRBJ1-1	CASSPGQVIMNTEAFF
TRBV20-1	.	TRBJ1-1	CSALADRNTEAFF
TRBV4-2	TRBD2	TRBJ2-7	CASSQEAGGLPYEQYF
TRBV28	.	TRBJ2-2	CASSSSSSEGNTGELFF
TRBV5-1	.	TRBJ1-6	CASSLKTDGNSPLHF
TRBV12-3/TRBV12-4	.	TRBJ2-7	CASSLEDVSYEQYF
TRBV7-9	TRBD1	TRBJ1-1	CASSYHRGLNTEAFF
TRBV18	TRBD1	TRBJ1-5	CASSPAGQGGAQHF
TRBV24-1	.	TRBJ2-3	CATSDLQDDTDTQYF
TRBV7-2	TRBD2	TRBJ2-7	CASSLALAGSEQYF
TRBV7-2	TRBD2	TRBJ2-4	CASSPIGLAGGRDIQYF
TRBV5-1	.	TRBJ1-2	CASSLGYEGYTF
TRBV30	TRBD2	TRBJ2-1	CAWTEGTSGGSEQFF
TRBV7-8	.	TRBJ1-4	CASSLTESLDEKLFF
TRBV5-1	.	TRBJ2-7	CASSPGTQSYEQYF
TRBV27	TRBD2	TRBJ2-4	CASSLRATSGKVWAKNIQYF
TRBV28	.	TRBJ2-1	CASSLSDSSGFF
TRBV6-5	TRBD1	TRBJ2-5	CASTATQGAQYF
TRBV11-2	.	TRBJ1-2	CASSLSSGNEGYTF
TRBV9	TRBD1	TRBJ1-3	CASSPTGTNTIYF
TRBV5-1	.	TRBJ2-2	CASSLKVTGELFF
TRBV3-1	.	TRBJ2-7	CASSQTGSGISAYEQYF
TRBV6-5	.	TRBJ2-7	CASSYLAREEGSYEQYF
TRBV20-1	.	TRBJ2-1	CRGQHQRFEQFF
TRBV30	.	TRBJ2-5	CAWSVGSLGETQYF
TRBV29-1	TRBD2	TRBJ2-5	CSVTSGGETQYF
TRBV13	.	TRBJ1-4	CASSSSRGGAIEKLFF
TRBV29-1	.	TRBJ2-7	CSVGQGLSYEQYF
TRBV7-6	TRBD2	TRBJ2-5	CASSLSGSSQETQYF